This TCR beta chain was sequenced in a study of post-analysis software for immune sequencing data (dated by TCRdb to the mid-2010s). Context from the whole study: Relapsing-remitting, secondary progressive and progressive-relapsing multiple sclerosis were recorded as disease courses, and subtype annotation was lacking for some patients. A subset of samples was prepared in parallel using single-end sample barcoding, then pooled and co-amplified after Illumina adapter ligation. The patient repertoires were set against 10 to 11 previously published healthy control repertoires from donors whose ages ranged from roughly 6 to 25 years. The full study reports these points: Direct clustering with F measure showed strong co-clustering of samples prepared in the same batch, prompting a batch-effect correction. The control group was slightly older than the multiple sclerosis patient group. Compared with controls, multiple sclerosis patients had significantly lower normalized Chao1 diversity, a finding suggesting substantial peripheral T-cell clonal expansion. Four or five TRBV segments, including TRBV5-6, TRBV5-1 and TRBV20-1, were significantly more frequent in patients than controls.

Receptor amplification or capture employed PCR. The instrument given in TCRdb is Illumina HiSeq 2500. To reduce PCR and sequencing biases, unique molecular identifiers were built into the TCR beta cDNA libraries. Every 1 to 10 million input T cells yielded 500,000 or so cDNA molecules, meaning each molecule approximated one T cell. The patient libraries were prepared and sequenced with the same protocol used for the earlier healthy control dataset. Within a given batch, samples were prepared together, multiplexed and sequenced on the same HiSeq lane. The authors processed their data as follows. MIGEC was used to process the raw barcoded reads, and molecular identifier groups with only a single read were discarded before consensus assembly and CDR3 extraction. VDJtools was used for post-analysis of the clonotype tables, and diversity was normalized by down-sampling every dataset to the size of the smallest sample. In repertoire overlap clustering, CDR3 amino acid sequences, but not nucleotide sequences, were matched to correct batch-related cross-sample contamination. TCRdb trimmed the raw reads at Q25, called clones with MiXCR and kept productive beta chains. Rows with a matching CDR3 protein are joined into one entry that keeps the most common DNA and genes. The V and J calls, along with clone size, are taken from TCRdb and not from the paper's own processing. In this sample the table shows hundreds of thousands of distinct CDR3 sequences, roughly 29% of which occur a single time. The ten largest clones add up to roughly 0.53% of the sample.

Clipping removes 4 bases from V and 6 bases from J, with 4 as the unmatched junction base count. CDR1 and CDR2 are read off the germline V gene (reference sequence) as LNHDA and SQIVND. Including the terminal cysteine and phenylalanine, the CDR3 comprises 15 residues. Only the CDR3 part of the read is kept: 45 bases, read in frame from the first base. To demonstrate the VDJtools post-analysis software, TCR beta repertoires were profiled from the peripheral blood of some 12 young patients with multiple sclerosis. The patients with multiple sclerosis were children and adolescents between roughly 6 and 15 years of age. Comment on this clonotype: Its binding antigen is unknown. No much larger clonotype is one base removed from it; base qualities were not supplied.

Sample: blood. The source of this sequence is a girl aged 5-17 years with multiple sclerosis. The sequence is built from TRBV19 and TRBJ2-3; 13 bases in between match TRBD2. The CDR3 here reads CASSTTSGGRDTQYF. Here is the DNA: TGTGCCAGTAGTACGACTAGCGGGGGGCGGGATACGCAGTATTTT.